This record looks at one T cell receptor beta chain sequence and its context. Generated by immunoSEQ multiplex PCR, the TCRdb table keeps only in-frame clones and is missing some. Of some 600,000 clones in the sample, around 96% were seen once. CD8 cells classed as naive were CD45RO-negative and positively selected for CCR7, excluding terminally differentiated effector memory CD45RA+ cells. This entry comes from a study of shared clonotypes between healthy human individuals. The germline V gene encodes CDR1 SGHAT and CDR2 FQNNGV. Trimming pared 2 bases from V and 3 bases from J, leaving 14 bases between. The CDR3 is 15 residues long.

The source material was naive CD8+ T cells sorted from blood. This clonotype was sampled from a woman aged 25 to 39 in good health. The chain has TRBV11-2 and TRBJ2-7; maybe TRBD1 (6 bases). CDR3 amino acids: CASSLSGVRGYEQYF. CDR3 DNA sequence: TGTGCCAGCAGCTTATCGGGCGTCAGGGGCTACGAGCAGTACTTC.